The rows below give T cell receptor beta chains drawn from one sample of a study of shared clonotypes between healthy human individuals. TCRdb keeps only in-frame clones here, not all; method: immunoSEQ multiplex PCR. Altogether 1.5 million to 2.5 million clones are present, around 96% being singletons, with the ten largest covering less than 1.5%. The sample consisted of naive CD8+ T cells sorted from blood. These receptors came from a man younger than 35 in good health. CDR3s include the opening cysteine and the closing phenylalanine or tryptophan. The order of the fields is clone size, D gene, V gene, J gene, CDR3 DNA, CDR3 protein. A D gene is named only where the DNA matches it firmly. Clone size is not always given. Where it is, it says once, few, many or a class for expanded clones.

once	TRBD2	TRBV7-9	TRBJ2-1	TGTGCCAGCAGCTTACTAGCGGGGGGTGGCAATGAGCAGTTCTTC	CASSLLAGGGNEQFF
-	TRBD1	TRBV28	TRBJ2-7	TGTGCCAGCAGTCGGCGACAGGGTGCGGGCGAGCAGTACTTC	CASSRRQGAGEQYF
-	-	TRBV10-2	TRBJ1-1	TGCGCCAGCAGTGAGTCGGGCGGGAACACTGAAGCTTTCTTT	CASSESGGNTEAFF
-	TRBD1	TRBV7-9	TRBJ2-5	TGTGCCAGCAGTCAACCGACAGGGCCGGAGACCCAGTACTTC	CASSQPTGPETQYF
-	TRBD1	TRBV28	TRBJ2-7	TGTGCCAGCAGTTTTTCGACCGGGACAGGGGGGTACGAGCAGTACTTC	CASSFSTGTGGYEQYF
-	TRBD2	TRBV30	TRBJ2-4	TGTGCCTGGACGGGGGGACTAGCGGGAGAGTGGAACATTCAGTACTTC	CAWTGGLAGEWNIQYF
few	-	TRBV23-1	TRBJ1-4	TGCGCCAGCGGGCTCGGACCTTCAACTAATGAAAAACTGTTTTTT	CASGLGPSTNEKLFF
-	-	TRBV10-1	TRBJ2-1	TGCGCCAGCAGTGAGTCTGTAGTCTGGGCGAATGAGCAGTTCTTC	CASSESVVWANEQFF
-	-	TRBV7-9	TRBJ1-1	TGTGCCAGCAGCTTAGTCCAGGGGATTACCGAAGCTTTCTTT	CASSLVQGITEAFF
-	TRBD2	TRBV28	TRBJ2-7	TGTGCCAGCAGTTTAAGAACTCTAACGGGCGGGGGTCCTCCCTACGAGCAGTACTTC	CASSLRTLTGGGPPYEQYF
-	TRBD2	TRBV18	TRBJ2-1	TGTGCCAGCTCACCATTAACTAGCGGGGCCGATGAGCAGTTCTTC	CASSPLTSGADEQFF
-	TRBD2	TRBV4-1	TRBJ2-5	TGCGCCAGCAGCCAAGTAACGGGAGGTAGGGAGACCCAGTACTTC	CASSQVTGGRETQYF
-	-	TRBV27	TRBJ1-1	TGTGCCAGCAGTTACATGCCCGAACAAGATGAAGCTTTCTTT	CASSYMPEQDEAFF
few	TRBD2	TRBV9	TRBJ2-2	TGTGCCAGCCAGCGTCAGCGGGAGAACACCGGGGAGCTGTTTTTT	CASQRQRENTGELFF
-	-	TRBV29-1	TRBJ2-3	TGCAGCGTAGGTCCAGGGAGCGGTAGTTCAGATACGCAGTATTTT	CSVGPGSGSSDTQYF
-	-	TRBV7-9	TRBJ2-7	TGTGCCAGCAGCTTATTTAACGTCTACGAGCAGTACTTC	CASSLFNVYEQYF
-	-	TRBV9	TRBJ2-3	TGTGCCAGCAGCCTAGGAACAGATACGCAGTATTTT	CASSLGTDTQYF
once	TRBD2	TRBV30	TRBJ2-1	TGTGCCTGGAGTGGAGAGACTAGCGGGAGAGAGTTCTTC	CAWSGETSGREFF
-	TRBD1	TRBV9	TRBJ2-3	TGTGCCAGCAGCGGGGGGACAGTAGGAGATACGCAGTATTTT	CASSGGTVGDTQYF
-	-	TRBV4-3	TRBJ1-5	TGCGCCAGCAGCCAAGAATGGCAGCTCAATCAGCCCCAGCATTTT	CASSQEWQLNQPQHF
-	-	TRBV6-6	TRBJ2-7	TGTGCCAGCAGACAGGAGAGCTCCTACGAGCAGTACTTC	CASRQESSYEQYF
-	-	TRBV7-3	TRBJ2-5	TGTGCCAGCAGCTTAACAGGTGTGGAGGGAGAGACCCAGTACTTC	CASSLTGVEGETQYF
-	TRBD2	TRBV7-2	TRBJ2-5	TGTGCCAGCAGCTTAGCCACTAGCGGGAGCCTTGAGACCCAGTACTTC	CASSLATSGSLETQYF
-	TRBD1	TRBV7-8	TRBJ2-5	TGTGCCAGCAGCTTAGCAGGGACAGGTTCCAAGGAGACCCAGTACTTC	CASSLAGTGSKETQYF
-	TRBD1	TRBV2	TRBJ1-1	TGTGCCAGCAGTGAAGGCCCGGACAGGAAGAACACTGAAGCTTTCTTT	CASSEGPDRKNTEAFF
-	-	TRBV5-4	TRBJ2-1	TGTGCCAGCAGCTTGGAAGGCAACAATGAGCAGTTCTTC	CASSLEGNNEQFF
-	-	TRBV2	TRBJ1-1	TGTGCCAGCAGCGCAGGGGATAGCGCTGAAGCTTTCTTT	CASSAGDSAEAFF
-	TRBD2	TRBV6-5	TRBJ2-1	TGTGCCAGCAGTTTATTCACTAGCGGGAAGGATGAGCAGTTCTTC	CASSLFTSGKDEQFF
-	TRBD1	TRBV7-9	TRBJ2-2	TGTGCCAGCAGTTTCACAGGGGACCTCACCGGGGAGCTGTTTTTT	CASSFTGDLTGELFF
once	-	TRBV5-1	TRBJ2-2	TGCGCCAGCAGCTTGGGCCCCCCCAAGACAGGAAGGAACACCGGGGAGCTGTTTTTT	CASSLGPPKTGRNTGELFF
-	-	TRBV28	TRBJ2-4	TGTGCCAGCAGTCCCGAGGAGATAGCCAAAAACATTCAGTACTTC	CASSPEEIAKNIQYF
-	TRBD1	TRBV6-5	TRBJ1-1	TGTGCCAGTCAACAGGGGGTTGCCACTGAAGCTTTCTTT	CASQQGVATEAFF
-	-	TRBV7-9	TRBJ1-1	TGTGCCAGCAGCTCTTGGGGAGACACTGAAGCTTTCTTT	CASSSWGDTEAFF
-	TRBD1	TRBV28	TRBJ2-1	TGTGCCAGCAGTGCATCCGGGACAGGGTCCTACAATGAGCAGTTCTTC	CASSASGTGSYNEQFF
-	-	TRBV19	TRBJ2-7	TGTGCCAGTACCCTGACAGGGTCGGGACTCGAGCAGTACTTC	CASTLTGSGLEQYF
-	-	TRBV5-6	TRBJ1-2	TGTGCCAGCAGCTTGTCGGGGAACTATGGCTACACCTTC	CASSLSGNYGYTF
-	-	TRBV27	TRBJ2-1	TGTGCCAGCAGTTGGCCAGGAAGGGAGCAGTTCTTC	CASSWPGREQFF
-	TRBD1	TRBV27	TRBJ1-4	TGTGCCAGCAGACCAGGGGGTACTAATGAAAAACTGTTTTTT	CASRPGGTNEKLFF
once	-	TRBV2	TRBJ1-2	TGTGCCAGAGCTTTGCAGGGTAGGCTCAACTATGGCTACACCTTC	CARALQGRLNYGYTF
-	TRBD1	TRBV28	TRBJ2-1	TGTGCCAGCACTTATGACAGGGCCCATGAGCAGTTCTTC	CASTYDRAHEQFF
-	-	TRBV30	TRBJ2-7	TGTGCCTGGAGTGTACGAGAAGGGGCCGAGCAGTACTTC	CAWSVREGAEQYF
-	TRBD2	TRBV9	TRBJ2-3	TGTGCCAGCAGCGTAGTTTTCGGCGGGGGGGCGGATACGCAGTATTTT	CASSVVFGGGADTQYF
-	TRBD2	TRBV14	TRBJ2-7	TGTGCCAGCAGCCAAGATTGGGGACTAGCGTCCTACGAGCAGTACTTC	CASSQDWGLASYEQYF
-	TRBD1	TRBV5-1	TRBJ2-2	TGCGCCAGCAGCCCTCAGACAGGGAACCGAGTTAAGAACACCGGGGAGCTGTTTTTT	CASSPQTGNRVKNTGELFF